This TCR beta chain comes out of a study of blood T cell repertoires in COVID-19. The V gene lost 7 bases and the J gene lost 3 bases, with 13 bases spanning the gap. CDR3 length equals 13 residues. The germline V gene has CDR1 SNHLY and CDR2 FYNNEI. Assignment of participants to cohorts was predicated upon participant-reported clinical history. Here immunoSEQ multiplex PCR was the method, and the copy in TCRdb shows in-frame clones only, minus some. The repertoire has under 200,000 clones, about 90% of them found once; the top ten carry 6% to 7.5%. The sample taken for sequencing was PBMCs or T cells enriched from blood (not recorded which). The receptor comes from a woman aged 50 to 60 who had recovered from COVID-19. This chain connects TRBV2 to TRBJ2-7, with D maybe TRBD2 (5 bases). The CDR3 DNA reads as TGTGCCAGCAATACAGCGGCGGTCTACGAGCAGTACTTC. Amino acids: CASNTAAVYEQYF. Full variable domain (rest looked up from reference TRBV2 and TRBJ2-7): EPEVTQTPSHQVTQMGQEVILRCVPISNHLYFYWYRQILGQKVEFLVSFYNNEISEKSEIFDDQFSVERPDGSNFTLKIRSTKLEDSAMYFCASNTAAVYEQYFGPGTRLTVT.